Detailed here is one T cell receptor (beta chain). The entry originates in a study of blood T cell repertoires in COVID-19. Turning to the study itself: Samples came from the United States, Italy and Spain, spanning acute and convalescent COVID-19. Sources were T cells, B-cell-depleted T cells, or PBMCs; the material itself was cDNA or gDNA.

Authors' analysis steps: The assay estimated nucleated cells by amplifying reference gene primers. The method was immunoSEQ multiplex PCR; TCRdb's version includes in-frame clones alone and lacks a portion of them. That table supplies the V and J calls and clone size; D and trimming were determined from the DNA. The sample holds approximately 70,000 clones, approximately 90% seen once. Germline CDR1 and CDR2: SGHKS and YYEKEE (reference sequence). The CDR3 runs to 16 residues. Trimming at V came to 0 bases and at J to 6 bases, leaving 7 bases not matched to a gene. Sequencing was carried out using peripheral blood. The sequence was collected from a woman aged 55-69 years with active COVID-19. The V and J genes are TRBV5-5 and TRBJ2-1; 9 bases are shared with TRBD1. The CDR3 is CASSLAMTGGSNEQFF. CDR3 nucleotides: TGTGCCAGCAGCTTGGCTATGACAGGGGGTTCCAATGAGCAGTTCTTC.